This is a list of T cell receptor beta chains from one sample in a study of cytomegalovirus exposure and HLA in healthy donors. This table comes from immunoSEQ multiplex PCR, and its TCRdb copy is limited to in-frame clones, with some not included. The sample consists of approximately 100,000 clones, around 76% of them appearing once. The sequencing input was PBMCs. The receptors were sampled from a human donor in good health. Both conserved end residues are part of each CDR3. D genes are given only for firm matches. Clone size appears in some rows only: once, few, many, or a class for an expanded clone.

j_call	d_call	v_call	clone_size	cdr3_nt	cdr3_aa
TRBJ2-1	TRBD1	TRBV15	few	TGTGCCACCAGCAGAGATCCGACAGGGGGCAATGAGCAGTTCTTC	CATSRDPTGGNEQFF
TRBJ1-2	NA	TRBV7-9	NA	TGTGCCAGCAGCTTAGTGTCAGAGATGGAGTATGGCTACACCTTC	CASSLVSEMEYGYTF
TRBJ2-1	TRBD2	TRBV6-5	NA	TGTGCCAGTAGCGGGAGGGCCGCCTACAATGAGCAGTTCTTC	CASSGRAAYNEQFF
TRBJ2-2	NA	TRBV5-1	NA	TGCGCCAGCAGCTCAGACAGCAACACCGGGGAGCTGTTTTTT	CASSSDSNTGELFF
TRBJ1-2	NA	TRBV13	NA	TGTGCCAGCAGCGCCGGGGGGATCGGCTATGGCTACACCTTC	CASSAGGIGYGYTF
TRBJ2-1	TRBD1	TRBV7-9	once	TGTGCCAGCAGCTTGAGGGTTTCGGTGGACAGGTTGTTCTTC	CASSLRVSVDRLFF
TRBJ1-1	NA	TRBV7-7	NA	TGTGCCAGCAGCCCATCCGCAGGGTCCACTGAAGCTTTCTTT	CASSPSAGSTEAFF
TRBJ1-5	NA	TRBV19	NA	TGTGCCACCCAAAATCGGGAATCCGGCAATCAGCCCCAGCATTTT	CATQNRESGNQPQHF
TRBJ2-3	NA	TRBV30	NA	TGTGCCTGGAGTCGGACTACCACAGATACGCAGTATTTT	CAWSRTTTDTQYF
TRBJ1-5	NA	TRBV19	NA	TGTGCCAGTAGCGTTGGACAGAGCAATCAGCCCCAGCATTTT	CASSVGQSNQPQHF
TRBJ1-2	TRBD1	TRBV12-5	NA	TGTGCTAGTGGTTTGCCGGACAGGGGGCTCCTTGGCTACACCTTC	CASGLPDRGLLGYTF
TRBJ2-7	TRBD2	TRBV5-1	NA	TGCGCCAGCAGCCTTTCTAGCGGGAGCTCCTACGAGCAGTACTTC	CASSLSSGSSYEQYF
TRBJ1-2	TRBD1	TRBV19	many	TGTGCCAGTATTACCAGGGGGATTTACACCTTC	CASITRGIYTF
TRBJ1-1	TRBD1	TRBV29-1	NA	TGCAGCGGAAACAGGGGGAACACTGAAGCTTTCTTT	CSGNRGNTEAFF
TRBJ1-2	NA	TRBV27	NA	TGTGCCAGCAGTTTGCAGGGGTGGTATGGCTACACCTTC	CASSLQGWYGYTF
TRBJ2-1	TRBD1	TRBV5-4	NA	TGTGCCAGCAGCTTGGGGACAGGGAAAGATGAGCAGTTCTTC	CASSLGTGKDEQFF
TRBJ1-2	NA	TRBV6-1	NA	TGTGCCAGCAGTGTGGCCGGGGACTATGGCTACACCTTC	CASSVAGDYGYTF